This T cell receptor beta chain comes out of a study of T cells after yellow fever vaccination. As concerns this clonotype: What it recognizes is unknown.

TCR cDNA was made by 5'RACE template switching, adding a universal primer site and UMIs. MiXCR, run by TCRdb on the 5' RACE reads, gives a single entry per CDR3 protein. The profile shows roughly 310,000 distinct CDR3 sequences, around 4% of them singletons. V lost 5 bases to trimming and J lost 1 base, with 11 bases between them. CDR1 and CDR2 (germline): LGHDT, YNNKEL (reference sequence). The CDR3 contains 14 residues. Study-wide results and caveats: Any FACS-sorted repertoire could hold abundant clonotypes that contaminate it from the bulk population. The booster response re-showed most primary clones: approximately 97% CD4, around 90% CD8.

This TCR derives from a man aged 18 to 30 who received the YFV17D yellow fever vaccine. The chain combines TRBV3-1 with TRBJ1-1, with unresolved D. This material consisted of PBMCs, taken on the day of the yellow fever booster vaccination. The CDR3 nucleotides are TGTGCCAGCAGCTACCTAAGGGAGAACACTGAAGCTTTCTTT. Translating gives CASSYLRENTEAFF. Full variable domain (rest looked up from reference TRBV3-1 and TRBJ1-1): DTAVSQTPKYLVTQMGNDKSIKCEQNLGHDTMYWYKQDSKKFLKIMFSYNNKELIINETVPNRFSPKSPDKAHLNLHINSLELGDSAVYFCASSYLRENTEAFFGQGTRLTVV.